Listed here are 9 T cell receptor beta chains from one sample, sequenced in a study of blood T cell repertoires in COVID-19. Repertoires were generated with immunoSEQ multiplex PCR, while TCRdb's copy carries only in-frame clones and drops some. Altogether 170,000 or so clones are present, more than 70% being singletons, with the ten largest covering 12% to 15%. Material: peripheral blood. The origin of the receptors is a young man with active or convalescent COVID-19.

This sequence joins TRBV30 and TRBJ2-3, with D hard to call. The V end was cut by 0 bases, the J end by 9 bases, with 7 bases between. The germline CDR1 and CDR2 sequences are GTSNPN and SVGIG (reference sequence). CDR3 length: 11 residues. CDR3 loop: CAWSVQSTQYF. CDR3 nucleotide sequence: TGTGCCTGGAGTGTACAGTCAACGCAGTATTTT.

The chain uses TRBV7-2 and TRBJ1-2, with 7 bases matching TRBD1. The V segment lost 5 bases and the J segment 2 bases; nucleotides outside the gene matches: 11. Germline-derived CDR1 and CDR2 are SGHTA and FQGNSA. The CDR3 is made up of 16 amino acids. The CDR3 nucleotides are TGTGCCAGCAGCGCCGGGACAGCCGCCTTAAACTATGGCTACACCTTC. Its protein is CASSAGTAALNYGYTF.

The rearrangement uses TRBV25-1 and TRBJ2-5, with 7 bases aligning to TRBD2. The CDR3 spans 16 residues. Unmatched junction bases numbered 9, after V lost 0 bases and J lost 5 bases. Germline CDR1 MGHDK, CDR2 SYGVNS. CDR3 sequence reads: CASSEYSGGSRETQYF. As DNA, the CDR3 is TGTGCCAGCAGTGAATACTCGGGAGGATCGCGGGAGACCCAGTACTTC.

This clone came up once. The chain joins TRBV4-1 to TRBJ2-2; TRBD1 matches at 8 bases. The CDR3 contains 15 residues. The germline V gene has CDR1 MGHRA and CDR2 YSYEKL. The V and J ends lost 5 bases and 5 bases, in that order; junction bases with no gene match: 7. The CDR3 region is CASSFRTGRTGELFF. CDR3 nucleotides: TGCGCCAGCAGCTTCCGGACAGGGCGAACCGGGGAGCTGTTTTTT.

The chain has TRBV5-1 and TRBJ2-2, with D perhaps TRBD2 (5 bases). Germline-derived CDR1 and CDR2 are SGHRS and YFSETQ. Deletions cut 0 bases from V and 5 bases from J, with 11 bases between. This CDR3 is 15 amino acids long. CDR3 sequence reads: CASSLAGVGTGELFF. DNA of the CDR3: TGCGCCAGCAGCTTGGCCGGGGTAGGGACCGGGGAGCTGTTTTTT. The full variable domain, its missing parts supplied by reference TRBV5-1 and TRBJ2-2, is KAGVTQTPRYLIKTRGQQVTLSCSPISGHRSVSWYQQTPGQGLQFLFEYFSETQRNKGNFPGRFSGRQFSNSRSEMNVSTLELGDSALYLCASSLAGVGTGELFFGEGSRLTVL.

The rearrangement uses TRBV9 and TRBJ2-3, with D possibly matching TRBD1 (6 bases). Germline values: CDR1 SGDLS, CDR2 YYNGEE. With 3 bases removed from V and 2 bases from J, the gap between germline ends came to 13 bases. The CDR3 sequence is 15 residues long. The CDR3 loop reads CASSERQAPTDTQYF. The CDR3 DNA reads TGTGCCAGCAGCGAACGACAGGCGCCCACAGATACGCAGTATTTT.

This sequence joins TRBV7-6 and TRBJ2-7, with D possibly being TRBD2 (6 bases). Trimming took off 5 bases at V and 3 bases at J, with 20 bases between the two ends. The germline gives CDR1 SGHVS, CDR2 FNYEAQ. The CDR3 totals 16 residues. CDR3 sequence (DNA): TGTGCCAGCAGCCCCAGAACCGGGACTGGTAACTACGAGCAGTACTTC. It is translated as CASSPRTGTGNYEQYF.

V and J are TRBV7-8 and TRBJ1-1; TRBD1 is a possible D gene (6 bases). The CDR3 runs to 16 residues. Germline-derived CDR1 and CDR2 are SGHVS and FQNEAQ. V lost 5 bases and J lost 4, with 20 bases in between. CDR3 residues: CASSLGGGGRGTEAFF. CDR3 bases: TGTGCCAGCAGCCTAGGAGGCGGGGGGCGGGGCACTGAAGCTTTCTTT.

The chain uses TRBV11-2 and TRBJ2-2, with no clear D. Germline V gene data show CDR1 as SGHAT and CDR2 as FQNNGV. The CDR3 contains 14 residues. The germline V and J ends were trimmed by 3 bases and 2 bases, with 7 bases remaining between them. The CDR3 bases are TGTGCCAGCAGCTTGAAGCCTAACACCGGGGAGCTGTTTTTT. Protein product: CASSLKPNTGELFF.